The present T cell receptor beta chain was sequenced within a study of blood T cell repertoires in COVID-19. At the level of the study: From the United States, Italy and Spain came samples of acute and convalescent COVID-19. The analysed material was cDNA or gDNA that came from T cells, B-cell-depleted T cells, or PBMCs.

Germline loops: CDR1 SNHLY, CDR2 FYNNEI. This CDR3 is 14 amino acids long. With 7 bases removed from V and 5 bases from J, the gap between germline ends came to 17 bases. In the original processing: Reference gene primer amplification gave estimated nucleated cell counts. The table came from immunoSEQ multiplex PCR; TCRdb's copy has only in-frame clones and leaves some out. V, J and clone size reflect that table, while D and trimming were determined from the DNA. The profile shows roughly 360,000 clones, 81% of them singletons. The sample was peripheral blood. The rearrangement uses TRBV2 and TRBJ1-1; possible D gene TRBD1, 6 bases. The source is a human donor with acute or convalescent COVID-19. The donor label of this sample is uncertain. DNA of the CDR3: TGTGCCAGCAATGGGGGCGGTTTGGGTACTGAAGCTTTCTTT. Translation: CASNGGGLGTEAFF.